This T cell receptor (beta chain) was captured by sequencing in a study of PD-1 blockade in classical Hodgkin lymphoma. Each patient relapsed following autologous stem cell transplantation, and prior brentuximab vedotin exposure differed. Germline V gene data show CDR1 as SGHRS and CDR2 as YFSETQ. This CDR3 has 14 amino acids. The V gene end was trimmed by 3 bases and the J gene end by 3 bases; junction bases not matched to a gene: 5. This clone was seen only a few times. The assay was immunoSEQ multiplex PCR, and TCRdb's table has in-frame clones only and misses some. Of roughly 100,000 clones listed, approximately 90% are singletons.

The chain links TRBV5-1 to TRBJ2-7; 8 bases align to TRBD1. Sequencing was performed on peripheral blood mononuclear cells (PBMCs), taken before the second cycle of nivolumab. The receptor's source is a human donor with classical Hodgkin lymphoma. The CDR3 protein is CASSWTGPNYEQYF. CDR3 coding DNA: TGCGCCAGCAGCTGGACAGGGCCAAACTACGAGCAGTACTTC.